The next 28 T cell receptor beta chains were all read from a single sample in a study of cytomegalovirus exposure and HLA in healthy donors. The PCR ran on 60 Vbeta and 13 Jbeta primers. The table came from immunoSEQ multiplex PCR; TCRdb's copy has only in-frame clones and leaves some out. This table holds some 130,000 clones, over 75% found once. Source material: PBMCs. These receptors originate from a man aged 25 to 40 in good health.

J is TRBJ2-1 and V is TRBV27, with D perhaps TRBD1 (5 bases). CDR1 and CDR2 from the germline V gene are MNHEY and SMNVEV (reference sequence). Trimming took 3 bases from V and 5 from J, leaving 11 bases between them. The length of the CDR3 is 14 residues. This CDR3 is CASSFGRVDNEQFF. CDR3 nucleotides: TGTGCCAGCAGTTTCGGCAGGGTGGACAATGAGCAGTTCTTC.

The chain combines TRBV2 with TRBJ2-5; 9 nucleotides line up with TRBD1. The trim removed 6 bases at V and 6 bases at J, leaving 14 bases unmatched. The CDR3 runs 16 residues. The germline V gene encodes CDR1 SNHLY and CDR2 FYNNEI. The CDR3 spells CASSPKDRGILQTQYF. CDR3 nucleotide sequence: TGTGCCAGCAGCCCAAAGGACAGGGGAATTTTGCAGACCCAGTACTTC.

This sequence joins TRBV5-5 and TRBJ1-5; TRBD1 matches at 8 bases. CDR3 length equals 14 residues. V gave up 4 bases and J gave up 11 bases; unmatched junction bases: 11. CDR1 SGHKS and CDR2 YYEKEE come from the germline V gene (reference sequence). The DNA of the CDR3 is TGTGCCAGCAGCATGACAGGGGCCCGGGTGGCCCAGCATTTT. Its translation is CASSMTGARVAQHF.

This chain connects TRBV5-1 to TRBJ2-5; TRBD2 matches at 9 bases. The CDR3 has 16 amino acids. V shed 0 bases and J 5 bases; nucleotides not matched to a gene: 8. Germline V lookup: CDR1 SGHRS, CDR2 YFSETQ. The CDR3 DNA is TGCGCCAGCAGCTTGGAGGGCGGGAGGGCCCTGGAGACCCAGTACTTC. Protein product: CASSLEGGRALETQYF.

This chain uses TRBV11-2 with TRBJ2-3; TRBD1 matches 8 bases. The germline V gene has CDR1 SGHAT and CDR2 FQNNGV. This CDR3 contains 16 residues. The V gene end was trimmed by 4 bases and the J gene end by 8 bases; junction bases not matched to a gene: 14. The CDR3 DNA sequence: TGTGCCAGCAGCTCTGGCTCGGGACAGGTGATCGCTACGCAGTATTTT. The encoded protein is CASSSGSGQVIATQYF.

This sequence joins TRBV4-3 and TRBJ2-7, with 8 bases matching TRBD1. V shed 1 base, J shed 6 bases, and the junction held 8 bases outside the gene matches. CDR1 is LGHNA, CDR2 YSLEER, per germline. The CDR3 is made up of 15 amino acids. The CDR3 loop reads CASSQGRTGRSEQYF. CDR3 coding DNA: TGCGCCAGCAGCCAAGGGAGGACAGGGCGCAGCGAGCAGTACTTC.

This chain links TRBV6-5 with TRBJ1-3; maybe TRBD1 (6 bases). There are 13 residues in the CDR3. CDR1 is MNHEY, CDR2 SVGAGI, per germline. Trimming left V 8 bases short and J 7 bases short, with 15 bases between. DNA for the CDR3: TGTGCCAGCTGCACAGGGTCCCGGAACACCATATATTTT. This codes for CASCTGSRNTIYF.

The chain carries TRBV5-1 and TRBJ2-1, with a possible D match to TRBD1 (5 bases). Trimming cost V 2 bases and J 6 bases, with 9 bases left between them. CDR1 SGHRS and CDR2 YFSETQ come from the germline V gene. This CDR3 is built from 13 residues. CDR3 region: CASSLQEINEQFF. CDR3 coding DNA: TGCGCCAGCAGCTTACAGGAGATCAATGAGCAGTTCTTC.

The chain joins TRBV7-7 to TRBJ2-1; tentatively, D is TRBD2 (5 bases). V gave up 1 base and J gave up 10 bases, with 8 bases separating them. The length of the CDR3 is 12 residues. The germline CDR1 and CDR2 sequences are SSHAT and FNYEAQ (reference sequence). As DNA, the CDR3 is TGTGCCAGCAGCTTAGTAAGAGGGGAGCAGTTCTTC. It translates to CASSLVRGEQFF. Full variable domain (remainder filled in from reference TRBV7-7 and TRBJ2-1): GAGVSQSPRYKVTKRGQDVTLRCDPISSHATLYWYQQALGQGPEFLTYFNYEAQPDKSGLPSDRFSAERPEGSISTLTIQRTEQRDSAMYRCASSLVRGEQFFGPGTRLTVL.

The CDR3 is CASGGGTGKAGELFF. The CDR3 nucleotides are TGTGCCAGCGGTGGCGGGACAGGGAAGGCCGGGGAGCTGTTTTTT. This rearrangement joins TRBV2 to TRBJ2-2; 9 nucleotides agree with TRBD1. This CDR3 spans 15 amino acids. Losses at the gene ends were 8 bases for V and 6 bases for J; bases not matched to a gene: 10. Germline values: CDR1 SNHLY, CDR2 FYNNEI.

This chain joins TRBV30 and TRBJ2-7; 9 bases match TRBD2. The CDR3 has 14 residues. Looked up from germline, CDR1 is GTSNPN and CDR2 is SVGIG (reference sequence). The V and J ends lost 3 bases and 7 bases, in that order; junction bases with no gene match: 10. The CDR3 nucleotides read TGTGCCTGGAGGGGGGCCAGCGGGGGGTCGGAGCAGTACTTC. Amino acids: CAWRGASGGSEQYF. Complete variable domain (other parts from reference TRBV30 and TRBJ2-7): SQTIHQWPATLVQPVGSPLSLECTVEGTSNPNLYWYRQAAGRGLQLLFYSVGIGQISSEVPQNLSASRPQDRQFILSSKKLLLSDSGFYLCAWRGASGGSEQYFGPGTRLTVT.

V gene TRBV25-1 combines with J gene TRBJ2-2; possibly TRBD1 for D (5 bases). Trimming took off 6 bases at V and 0 bases at J, with 17 bases between the two ends. CDR1 is MGHDK and CDR2 is SYGVNS in the germline V gene. The CDR3 loop spans 17 amino acids. The CDR3 here is CASSPGWGASNTGELFF. CDR3 in DNA: TGTGCCAGCAGCCCTGGCTGGGGCGCTTCGAACACCGGGGAGCTGTTTTTT.

In its sample, this clone was seen once. The J gene is TRBJ2-7, the V gene TRBV29-1; 7 bases fit TRBD2. V dropped 7 bases and J dropped 2; count of bases not matched to a gene: 11. The germline CDR1 and CDR2 sequences are SQVTM and ANQGSEA. CDR3 length equals 14 residues. In nucleotides, the CDR3 is TGCAGCGCATCGCTAGCGGACCGTCCCTACGAGCAGTACTTC. It is translated as CSASLADRPYEQYF.

The V and J genes are TRBV7-9 and TRBJ2-7; D gene ambiguous. There are 12 residues in the CDR3. Germline values: CDR1 SEHNR, CDR2 FQNEAQ (reference sequence). V lost 3 bases to trimming and J lost 5 bases, with 8 bases between them. The DNA of the CDR3 is TGTGCCAGCAGCTTGTCCCTAAACGAGCAGTACTTC. This translates into CASSLSLNEQYF.

The DNA for the CDR3 is TGTGCCAGCAGTGTTTCCTCCGGGACAGTCGGCTACGAGCAGTACTTC. Translating it yields CASSVSSGTVGYEQYF. The chain is built from TRBV6-1 and TRBJ2-7; TRBD1 matches at 7 bases. CDR1 is MNHNS and CDR2 is SASEGT in the germline V gene. Unmatched junction bases numbered 12, after V lost 4 bases and J lost 3 bases. The CDR3 runs 16 residues.

The rearrangement joins TRBV9 to TRBJ1-1; maybe TRBD1 (5 bases). Germline CDR1 and CDR2: SGDLS and YYNGEE. The CDR3 covers 15 residues. V was shortened by 4 bases and J by 3 bases, with 16 bases between the two germline ends. The CDR3 DNA follows: TGTGCCAGCAGCTCCCGCGGGACCTATGACACTGAAGCTTTCTTT. Translated, it gives CASSSRGTYDTEAFF.

V gene TRBV30 combines with J gene TRBJ2-1; 8 bases agree with TRBD2. The V segment lost 7 bases and the J segment 6 bases; nucleotides outside the gene matches: 5. This CDR3 is 12 amino acids long. Germline V gene sequence: CDR1 GTSNPN, CDR2 SVGIG (reference sequence). This chain's CDR3 is CAYQLAVNEQFF. CDR3 bases: TGTGCCTATCAACTAGCGGTCAATGAGCAGTTCTTC.

V usage is TRBV7-8 and J usage is TRBJ2-7, with 11 nucleotides matching TRBD1. Trimming cost V 1 base and J 0 bases; bases outside gene matches: 5. This CDR3 region has 17 residues. Germline V gene data show CDR1 as SGHVS and CDR2 as FQNEAQ. In nucleotides, the CDR3 is TGTGCCAGCAGCTTAGGGACAGGGGGCCTCCTCTCCTACGAGCAGTACTTC. Translated, it gives CASSLGTGGLLSYEQYF.

The chain employs TRBV10-3 and TRBJ1-6; the D is unclear. The CDR3 is 12 residues long. Germline V gives CDR1 ENHRY, CDR2 SYGVKD. Trimming left V 0 bases short and J 13 bases short, with 7 bases between. The CDR3 nucleotides read TGTGCCATCAGTGAGTCGGGAGCTCCCCTCCACTTT. Protein sequence: CAISESGAPLHF.

CDR3 nucleotides: TGTGCCAGCTCACCACTAGGGGACTCCTACGAGCAGTACTTC. It codes for CASSPLGDSYEQYF. The chain has TRBV18 and TRBJ2-7, with D tentatively TRBD1 (5 bases). The CDR3 is 14 residues long. Germline V lookup: CDR1 KGHSH, CDR2 LQKENI. Trimming shortened V by 1 base and J by 0 bases, and 7 bases separated the two germline ends.

This clone came up a few times. In DNA, the CDR3 is TGTGCCAGCAGTCCACAGAGTCTTGGCAATCAGCCCCAGCATTTT. It encodes CASSPQSLGNQPQHF. V usage is TRBV28 and J usage is TRBJ1-5; D uncertain. Trimming removed 5 bases from V and 2 bases from J, with 13 bases in between. The CDR3 runs to 15 residues. Looked up from germline, CDR1 is MDHEN and CDR2 is SYDVKM.

The gene calls are TRBV15 and TRBJ2-5; TRBD2 matches at 7 bases. The V segment lost 0 bases and the J segment 4 bases; nucleotides outside the gene matches: 11. The germline V gene encodes CDR1 LNHNV and CDR2 YYDKDF (reference sequence). The CDR3 has 17 amino acids. CDR3: CATSRDRGGARRETQYF. The CDR3 DNA is TGTGCCACCAGCAGAGATCGGGGAGGGGCTAGGAGAGAGACCCAGTACTTC.

The rearrangement uses TRBV9 and TRBJ2-1; D uncertain. The V and J ends lost 0 bases and 6 bases respectively, with 16 bases between them. Germline assignment: CDR1 SGDLS and CDR2 YYNGEE. This CDR3 region has 16 residues. CDR3 protein: CASSVAEASIVNEQFF. The CDR3 bases are TGTGCCAGCAGCGTAGCTGAGGCGTCCATCGTCAATGAGCAGTTCTTC.

The J gene is TRBJ1-2, the V gene TRBV30; D gene unclear. Trimming took 3 bases from V and 4 from J, leaving 15 bases between them. Germline V gene data show CDR1 as GTSNPN and CDR2 as SVGIG (reference sequence). The length of the CDR3 is 14 residues. The CDR3 DNA reads as TGTGCCTGGAGGCAGGCCGCCGGGAGCTATGGCTACACCTTC. It translates to CAWRQAAGSYGYTF.

The chain carries TRBV19 and TRBJ2-1, with 9 bases lining up with TRBD2. Unmatched junction bases numbered 9, after V lost 5 bases and J lost 7 bases. The CDR3 sequence is 15 residues long. Germline loops: CDR1 LNHDA, CDR2 SQIVND (reference sequence). In DNA form, the CDR3 reads TGTGCCAGTAGTCAACCTAGCGGGAAAGAGAATGAGCAGTTCTTC. Amino acids: CASSQPSGKENEQFF.

This clone came up once. The chain recombines TRBV18 with TRBJ2-3; the match to TRBD2 covers 7 bases. Germline V CDR1 and CDR2: KGHSH, LQKENI. V lost 6 bases and J lost 4; bases outside the gene matches: 13. The CDR3 contains 16 residues. The CDR3 sequence is CASSPWARGSSDTQYF. CDR3 DNA sequence: TGTGCCAGCTCGCCCTGGGCTCGCGGGAGCTCAGATACGCAGTATTTT.

The chain recombines TRBV7-3 with TRBJ2-6; D is perhaps TRBD2 (5 bases). Germline CDR1 reads SGHTA; CDR2 reads FQGTGA. This CDR3 has 15 amino acids. V was trimmed by 5 bases and J by 3 bases, leaving 11 bases between them. CDR3 DNA: TGTGCCAGCAGCGCTCGTACTAGTGGGGCCAACGTCCTGACTTTC. It encodes CASSARTSGANVLTF.

This clone was observed a handful of times. The chain has TRBV7-6 and TRBJ1-6; tentative D call: TRBD1 (5 bases). The CDR3 has 14 residues. V lost 5 bases to trimming and J lost 8 bases, with 13 bases between them. Germline assignment: CDR1 SGHVS and CDR2 FNYEAQ. CDR3 amino acids: CASSPTGVDSPLHF. The CDR3 DNA follows: TGTGCCAGCAGCCCTACGGGGGTAGATTCACCCCTCCACTTT.